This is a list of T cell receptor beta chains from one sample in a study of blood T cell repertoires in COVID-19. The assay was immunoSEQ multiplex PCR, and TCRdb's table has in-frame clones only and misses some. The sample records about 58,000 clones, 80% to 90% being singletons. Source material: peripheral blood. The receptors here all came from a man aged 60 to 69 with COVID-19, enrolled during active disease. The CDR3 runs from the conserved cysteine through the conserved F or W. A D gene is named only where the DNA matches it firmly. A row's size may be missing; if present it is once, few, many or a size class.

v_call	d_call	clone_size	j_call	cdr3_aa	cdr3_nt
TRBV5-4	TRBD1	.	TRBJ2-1	CASLSDRPGGEQFF	TGTGCCAGCCTTTCGGACAGGCCAGGGGGTGAGCAGTTCTTC
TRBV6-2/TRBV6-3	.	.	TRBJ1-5	CASSYGGAGNQPQHF	TGTGCCAGCAGTTACGGGGGGGCCGGCAATCAGCCCCAGCATTTT
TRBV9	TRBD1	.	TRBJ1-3	CASTGTGAGNTIYF	TGTGCCAGCACCGGGACAGGAGCTGGAAACACCATATATTTT
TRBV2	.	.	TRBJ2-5	CASSEQGGSETQYF	TGTGCCAGCAGTGAGCAGGGTGGGTCAGAGACCCAGTACTTC
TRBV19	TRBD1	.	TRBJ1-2	CASSITGGAKFGYTF	TGTGCCAGTAGTATAACAGGGGGGGCAAAGTTTGGCTACACCTTC
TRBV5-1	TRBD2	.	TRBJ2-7	CASKSLGLAVNEQYF	TGCGCCAGTAAGTCATTGGGACTAGCGGTTAACGAGCAGTACTTC
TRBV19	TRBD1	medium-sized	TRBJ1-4	CASSLFGQARHVELFF	TGTGCCAGTAGTCTGTTCGGACAGGCCCGGCACGTCGAACTGTTTTTT
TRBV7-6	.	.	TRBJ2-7	CASSSIQGNEQYF	TGTGCCAGCAGCTCGATACAGGGAAACGAGCAGTACTTC
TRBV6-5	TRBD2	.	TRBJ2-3	CASRVAGGEADTQYF	TGTGCCAGCAGAGTAGCGGGAGGGGAGGCAGATACGCAGTATTTT
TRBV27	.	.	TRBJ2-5	CASSLGASQWETQYF	TGTGCCAGCAGTTTAGGGGCCTCCCAATGGGAGACCCAGTACTTC
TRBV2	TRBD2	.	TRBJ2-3	CASSEALAGTDTQYF	TGTGCCAGCAGTGAAGCACTAGCGGGGACAGATACGCAGTATTTT
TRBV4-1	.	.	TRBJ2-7	CASSQLRGSEQYF	TGCGCCAGCAGCCAATTAAGGGGTTCCGAGCAGTACTTC
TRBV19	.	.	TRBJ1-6	CASTGNNYNSPLHF	TGTGCCAGTACGGGAAACAACTATAATTCACCCCTCCACTTT
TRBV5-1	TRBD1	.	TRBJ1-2	CASSLERTGTRGYTF	TGCGCCAGCAGCTTGGAACGGACAGGTACAAGGGGCTACACCTTC
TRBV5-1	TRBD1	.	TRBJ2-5	CASNTWTGQETQYF	TGCGCCAGCAACACTTGGACAGGGCAAGAGACCCAGTACTTC
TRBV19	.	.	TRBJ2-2	CASSIIGGNTGELFF	TGTGCCAGTAGTATAATAGGCGGGAACACCGGGGAGCTGTTTTTT
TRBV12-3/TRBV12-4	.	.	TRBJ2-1	CASRSLYNEQFF	TGTGCCAGCAGGTCTCTTTACAATGAGCAGTTCTTC
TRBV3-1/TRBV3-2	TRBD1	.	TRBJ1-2	CASSQTGGIGYTF	TGTGCCAGCAGCCAAACAGGGGGCATTGGCTACACCTTC
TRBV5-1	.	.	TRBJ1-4	CASRQGGALNEKLFF	TGCGCCAGCAGACAGGGTGGGGCCCTCAATGAAAAACTGTTTTTT
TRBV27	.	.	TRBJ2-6	CASSLRSAGANVLTF	TGTGCCAGCAGTTTGAGAAGCGCCGGGGCCAACGTCCTGACTTTC
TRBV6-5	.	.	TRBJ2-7	CASLGLAFNEQYF	TGTGCCAGCCTCGGCCTAGCGTTCAACGAGCAGTACTTC
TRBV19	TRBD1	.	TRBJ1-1	CASSPGTGGVRTEAFF	TGTGCCAGTAGTCCCGGGACAGGGGGCGTTAGGACTGAAGCTTTCTTT
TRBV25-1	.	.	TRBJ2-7	CASSREPRSEQYF	TGTGCCAGCAGCCGGGAGCCACGCTCCGAGCAGTACTTC
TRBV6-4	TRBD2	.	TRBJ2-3	CASSAGTSGAGSDTQYF	TGTGCCAGCAGTGCCGGGACTAGCGGGGCGGGGTCAGATACGCAGTATTTT
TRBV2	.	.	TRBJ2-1	CARTSNNEQFF	TGTGCCAGGACTAGTAACAATGAGCAGTTCTTC
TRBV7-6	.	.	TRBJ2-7	CASSLGTGKDYEQYF	TGTGCCAGCAGCTTAGGTACAGGGAAGGATTACGAGCAGTACTTC
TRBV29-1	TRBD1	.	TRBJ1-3	CSVDSGGSPSAIYF	TGCAGCGTGGACTCAGGGGGCTCACCATCCGCCATATATTTT